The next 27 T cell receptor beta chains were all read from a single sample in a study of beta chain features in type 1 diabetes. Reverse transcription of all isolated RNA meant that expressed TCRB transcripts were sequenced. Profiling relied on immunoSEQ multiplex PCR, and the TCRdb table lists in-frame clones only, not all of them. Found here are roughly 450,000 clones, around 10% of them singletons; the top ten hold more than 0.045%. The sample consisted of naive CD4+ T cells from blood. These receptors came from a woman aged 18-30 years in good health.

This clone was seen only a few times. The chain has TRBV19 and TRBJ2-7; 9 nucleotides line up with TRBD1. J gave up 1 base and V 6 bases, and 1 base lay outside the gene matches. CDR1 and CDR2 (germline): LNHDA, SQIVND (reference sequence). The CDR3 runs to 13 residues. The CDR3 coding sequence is TGTGCCAGTAGACAGGGGGCATCCTACGAGCAGTACTTC. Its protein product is CASRQGASYEQYF.

CDR3 amino acids: CAWSEQGTNYGYTF. For the CDR3, the DNA is TGTGCCTGGAGTGAACAGGGAACTAACTATGGCTACACCTTC. The gene calls are TRBV30 and TRBJ1-2, with TRBD1 as a possible D gene (6 bases). The V gene lost 1 base and the J gene lost 0 bases, with 9 bases spanning the gap. Germline V gene data show CDR1 as GTSNPN and CDR2 as SVGIG (reference sequence). This CDR3 comprises 14 residues.

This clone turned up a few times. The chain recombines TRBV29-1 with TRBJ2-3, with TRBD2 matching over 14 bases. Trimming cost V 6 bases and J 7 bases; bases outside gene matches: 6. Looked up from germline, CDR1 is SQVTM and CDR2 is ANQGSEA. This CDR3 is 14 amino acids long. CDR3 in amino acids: CSVRLAGGVNTQYF. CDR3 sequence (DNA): TGCAGCGTCCGACTAGCGGGGGGGGTCAATACGCAGTATTTT.

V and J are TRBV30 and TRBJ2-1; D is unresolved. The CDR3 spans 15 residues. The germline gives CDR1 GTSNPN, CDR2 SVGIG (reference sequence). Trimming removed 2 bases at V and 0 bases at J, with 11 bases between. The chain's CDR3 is CAWSPWAYSYNEQFF. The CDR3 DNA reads TGTGCCTGGAGTCCCTGGGCGTACTCCTACAATGAGCAGTTCTTC. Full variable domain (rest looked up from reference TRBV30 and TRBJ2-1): SQTIHQWPATLVQPVGSPLSLECTVEGTSNPNLYWYRQAAGRGLQLLFYSVGIGQISSEVPQNLSASRPQDRQFILSSKKLLLSDSGFYLCAWSPWAYSYNEQFFGPGTRLTVL.

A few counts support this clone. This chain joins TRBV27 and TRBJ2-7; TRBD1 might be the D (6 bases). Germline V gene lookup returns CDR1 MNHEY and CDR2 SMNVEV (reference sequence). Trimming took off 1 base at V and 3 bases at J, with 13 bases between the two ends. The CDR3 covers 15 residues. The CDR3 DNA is TGTGCCAGCAGTTTATTGCCAAACAGGGACTACGAGCAGTACTTC. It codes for CASSLLPNRDYEQYF.

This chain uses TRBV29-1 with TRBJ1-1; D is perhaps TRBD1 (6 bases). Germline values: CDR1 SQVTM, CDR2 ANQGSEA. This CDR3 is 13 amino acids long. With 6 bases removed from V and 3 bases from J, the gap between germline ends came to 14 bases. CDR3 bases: TGCAGCGTCTCCCTAGGGGGTGACACTGAAGCTTTCTTT. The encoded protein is CSVSLGGDTEAFF.

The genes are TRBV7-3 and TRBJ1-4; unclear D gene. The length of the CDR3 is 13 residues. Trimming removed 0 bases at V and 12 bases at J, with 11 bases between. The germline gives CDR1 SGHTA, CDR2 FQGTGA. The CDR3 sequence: CASSLTGREELFF. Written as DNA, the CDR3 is TGTGCCAGCAGCTTAACAGGGAGGGAGGAACTGTTTTTT. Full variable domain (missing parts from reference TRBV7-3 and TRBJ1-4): GAGVSQTPSNKVTEKGKYVELRCDPISGHTALYWYRQSLGQGPEFLIYFQGTGAADDSGLPNDRFFAVRPEGSVSTLKIQRTERGDSAVYLCASSLTGREELFFGSGTQLSVL.

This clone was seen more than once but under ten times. As DNA, the CDR3 is TGTGCCAGCGAATCCGACAGGGGAAGTTCTAGGGAGCAGTACTTC. Translated: CASESDRGSSREQYF. The V call is TRBV10-3, the J call TRBJ2-7; TRBD1 matches 8 bases. This CDR3 has 15 residues. Trimming removed 10 bases from V and 7 bases from J; junction bases left unmatched: 18. Looked up from germline, CDR1 is ENHRY and CDR2 is SYGVKD.

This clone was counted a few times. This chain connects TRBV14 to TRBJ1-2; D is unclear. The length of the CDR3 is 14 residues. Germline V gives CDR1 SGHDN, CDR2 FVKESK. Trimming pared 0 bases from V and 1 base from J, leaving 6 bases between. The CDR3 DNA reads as TGTGCCAGCAGCCAAGAAACCGGTAACTATGGCTACACCTTC. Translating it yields CASSQETGNYGYTF.

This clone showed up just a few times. The CDR3 here is CASSLTAGSDYGYTF. The DNA of the CDR3 is TGCGCCAGCAGCTTGACCGCGGGTAGTGATTATGGCTACACCTTC. V and J are TRBV5-1 and TRBJ1-2, with no clear D. CDR3 length: 15 residues. Between the trimmed V and J ends, which lost 1 base and 5 bases, there was a span of 15 bases. Germline V gene data show CDR1 as SGHRS and CDR2 as YFSETQ.

In DNA form, the CDR3 reads TGTGCCAGCAGCTCCCGGGACAGGGATGCCGGGGAGCTGTTTTTT. Its protein product is CASSSRDRDAGELFF. This chain uses TRBV7-2 with TRBJ2-2; the match to TRBD1 covers 9 bases. J lost 6 bases, V lost 4 bases, and 6 bases had no gene match. CDR1 SGHTA and CDR2 FQGNSA come from the germline V gene. The CDR3 has 15 residues. The full variable domain, its missing parts supplied by reference TRBV7-2 and TRBJ2-2, is GAGVSQSPSNKVTEKGKDVELRCDPISGHTALYWYRQSLGQGLEFLIYFQGNSAPDKSGLPSDRFSAERTGGSVSTLTIQRTQQEDSAVYLCASSSRDRDAGELFFGEGSRLTVL.

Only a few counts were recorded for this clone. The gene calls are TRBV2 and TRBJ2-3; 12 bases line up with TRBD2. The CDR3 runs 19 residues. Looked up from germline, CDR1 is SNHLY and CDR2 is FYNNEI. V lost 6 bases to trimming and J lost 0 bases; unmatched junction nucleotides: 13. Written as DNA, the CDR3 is TGTGCCAGCAGCGGAAGGGGTCCAGGGACTAGCGGGAGCACAGATACGCAGTATTTT. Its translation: CASSGRGPGTSGSTDTQYF.

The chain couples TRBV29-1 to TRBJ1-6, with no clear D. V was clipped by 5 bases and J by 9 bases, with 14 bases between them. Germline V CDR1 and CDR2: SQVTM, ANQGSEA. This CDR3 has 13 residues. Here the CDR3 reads CSVFAPASSPLHF. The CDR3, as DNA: TGCAGCGTTTTCGCCCCCGCCAGTTCACCCCTCCACTTT.

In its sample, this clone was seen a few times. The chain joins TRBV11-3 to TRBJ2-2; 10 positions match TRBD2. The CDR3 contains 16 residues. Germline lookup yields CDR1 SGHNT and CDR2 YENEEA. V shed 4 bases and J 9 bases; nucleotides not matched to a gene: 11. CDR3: CASSSRLAGVRRELFF. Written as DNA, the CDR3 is TGTGCCAGCAGCTCCCGGCTAGCGGGAGTCCGAAGGGAGCTGTTTTTT.

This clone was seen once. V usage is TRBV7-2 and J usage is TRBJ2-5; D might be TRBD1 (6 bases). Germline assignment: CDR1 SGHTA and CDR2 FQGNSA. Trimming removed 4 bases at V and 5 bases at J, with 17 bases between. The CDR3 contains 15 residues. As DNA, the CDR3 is TGTGCCAGCAGCTCCACCTCAGGGGTCACGGAGACCCAGTACTTC. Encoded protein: CASSSTSGVTETQYF.

The chain's CDR3 is CASSLSRLNTEAFF. DNA for the CDR3: TGTGCCAGCAGTTTAAGTCGCCTAAACACTGAAGCTTTCTTT. V gene TRBV27 combines with J gene TRBJ1-1, with D hard to call. With 2 bases removed from V and 2 bases from J, the gap between germline ends came to 9 bases. The germline V gene encodes CDR1 MNHEY and CDR2 SMNVEV (reference sequence). The CDR3 is 14 residues long.

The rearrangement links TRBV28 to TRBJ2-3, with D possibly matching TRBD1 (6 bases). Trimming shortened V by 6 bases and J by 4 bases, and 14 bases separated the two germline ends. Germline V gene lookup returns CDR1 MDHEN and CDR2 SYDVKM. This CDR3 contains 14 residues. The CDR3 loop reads CASRSTGKPDTQYF. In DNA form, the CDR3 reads TGTGCCAGCAGATCCACAGGGAAACCAGATACGCAGTATTTT. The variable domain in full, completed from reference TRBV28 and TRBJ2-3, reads DVKVTQSSRYLVKRTGEKVFLECVQDMDHENMFWYRQDPGLGLRLIYFSYDVKMKEKGDIPEGYSVSREKKERFSLILESASTNQTSMYLCASRSTGKPDTQYFGPGTRLTVL.

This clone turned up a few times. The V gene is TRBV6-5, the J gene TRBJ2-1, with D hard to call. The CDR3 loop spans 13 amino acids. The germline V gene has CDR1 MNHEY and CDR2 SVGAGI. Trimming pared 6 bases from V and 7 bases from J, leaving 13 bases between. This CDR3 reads CASRTTGVNEQFF. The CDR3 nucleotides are TGTGCCAGCAGGACCACGGGCGTAAATGAGCAGTTCTTC.

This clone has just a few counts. The CDR3 protein is CASSLLVAGHGGSGELFF. CDR3 nucleotides: TGTGCCAGCAGCTTGTTGGTAGCGGGACATGGAGGATCCGGGGAGCTGTTTTTT. The V and J genes are TRBV7-8 and TRBJ2-2; 8 bases line up with TRBD2. CDR1 and CDR2 (germline): SGHVS, FQNEAQ. V trimming: 3 bases; J trimming: 6 bases; junction bases outside the gene matches: 15. The length of the CDR3 is 18 residues.

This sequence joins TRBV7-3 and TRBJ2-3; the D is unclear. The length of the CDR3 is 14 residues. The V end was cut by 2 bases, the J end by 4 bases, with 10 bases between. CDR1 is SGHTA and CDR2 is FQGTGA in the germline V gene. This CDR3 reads CASSLGSTSDTQYF. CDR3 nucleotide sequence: TGTGCCAGCAGCTTAGGGTCGACGTCAGATACGCAGTATTTT.

This CDR3 reads CASSLGTRQPLRWETQYF. The DNA for the CDR3 is TGTGCCAGCAGCTTGGGAACTCGCCAACCCCTCCGCTGGGAGACCCAGTACTTC. This chain uses TRBV7-9 with TRBJ2-5; D ambiguous. Trimming removed 3 bases from V and 5 bases from J, with 25 bases in between. This CDR3 region has 18 residues. Germline V gene data show CDR1 as SEHNR and CDR2 as FQNEAQ (reference sequence).

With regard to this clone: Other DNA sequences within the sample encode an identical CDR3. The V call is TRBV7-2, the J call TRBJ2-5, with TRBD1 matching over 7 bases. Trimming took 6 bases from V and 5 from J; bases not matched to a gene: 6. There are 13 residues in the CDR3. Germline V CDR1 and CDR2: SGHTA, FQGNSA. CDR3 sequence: CASSRDRGETQYF. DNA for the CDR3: TGTGCCAGCAGTCGGGACAGAGGGGAGACCCAGTACTTC. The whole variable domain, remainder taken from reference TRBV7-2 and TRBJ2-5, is GAGVSQSPSNKVTEKGKDVELRCDPISGHTALYWYRQSLGQGLEFLIYFQGNSAPDKSGLPSDRFSAERTGGSVSTLTIQRTQQEDSAVYLCASSRDRGETQYFGPGTRLLVL.

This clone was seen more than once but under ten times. CDR3 in DNA: TGCGCCAGCAGCAAAACGACCCCTACCTACGAGCAGTACTTC. This gives the protein CASSKTTPTYEQYF. The gene calls are TRBV5-1 and TRBJ2-7; no clear D gene. Trimming pared 4 bases from V and 2 bases from J, leaving 13 bases between. From germline, CDR1 is SGHRS and CDR2 YFSETQ. The CDR3 consists of 14 residues. The full variable domain, with the rest looked up from reference TRBV5-1 and TRBJ2-7, is KAGVTQTPRYLIKTRGQQVTLSCSPISGHRSVSWYQQTPGQGLQFLFEYFSETQRNKGNFPGRFSGRQFSNSRSEMNVSTLELGDSALYLCASSKTTPTYEQYFGPGTRLTVT.

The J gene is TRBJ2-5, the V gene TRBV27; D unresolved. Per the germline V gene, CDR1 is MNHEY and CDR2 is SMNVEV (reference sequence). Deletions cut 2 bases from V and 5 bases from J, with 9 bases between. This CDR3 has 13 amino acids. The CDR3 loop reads CASSLRRRETQYF. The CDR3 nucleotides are TGTGCCAGCAGTTTAAGGCGTCGGGAGACCCAGTACTTC.

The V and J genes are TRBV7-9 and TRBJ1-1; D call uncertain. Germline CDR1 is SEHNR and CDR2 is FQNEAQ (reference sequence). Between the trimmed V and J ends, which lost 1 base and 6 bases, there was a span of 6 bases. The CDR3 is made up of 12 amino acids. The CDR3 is CASSLEGPEAFF. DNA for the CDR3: TGTGCCAGCAGCTTAGAGGGTCCTGAAGCTTTCTTT.

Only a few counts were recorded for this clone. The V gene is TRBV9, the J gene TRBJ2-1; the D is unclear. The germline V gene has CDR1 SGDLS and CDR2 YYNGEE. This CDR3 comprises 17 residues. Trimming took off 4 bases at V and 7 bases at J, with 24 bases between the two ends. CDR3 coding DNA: TGTGCCAGCAGCTTCAGCCTCGCTGGGGTTCGGGTGAATGAGCAGTTCTTC. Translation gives CASSFSLAGVRVNEQFF. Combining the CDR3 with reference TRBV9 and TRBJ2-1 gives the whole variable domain DSGVTQTPKHLITATGQRVTLRCSPRSGDLSVYWYQQSLDQGLQFLIQYYNGEERAKGNILERFSAQQFPDLHSELNLSSLELGDSALYFCASSFSLAGVRVNEQFFGPGTRLTVL.

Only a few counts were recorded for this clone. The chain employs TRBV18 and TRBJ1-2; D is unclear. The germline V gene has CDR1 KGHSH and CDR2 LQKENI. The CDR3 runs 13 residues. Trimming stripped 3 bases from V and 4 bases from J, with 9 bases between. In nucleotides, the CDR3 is TGTGCCAGCTCACCGAGTGGAGGCTATGGCTACACCTTC. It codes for CASSPSGGYGYTF. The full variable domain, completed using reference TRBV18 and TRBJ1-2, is NAGVMQNPRHLVRRRGQEARLRCSPMKGHSHVYWYRQLPEEGLKFMVYLQKENIIDESGMPKERFSAEFPKEGPSILRIQQVVRGDSAAYFCASSPSGGYGYTFGSGTRLTVV.